Following are 18 T cell receptor beta chains from one sample sequenced in a study of metastatic and nonmetastatic thyroid tumors. Thyroid surgery took place with no prior treatment in any patient. TCRdb called clones again from the PCR reads with MiXCR. The table has around 13,000 clones, around 10% seen once. Sequenced material: blood. Receptor source: a female donor with papillary thyroid cancer or a benign thyroid nodule (not recorded which). Some clones in this sample may be carry-over from other donors' samples.

This clone is termed medium-sized (0.01 to 0.1%). J is TRBJ1-2 and V is TRBV28, with 12 bases that match TRBD1. CDR3 length: 13 amino acids. Losses at the gene ends were 10 bases for V and 8 bases for J; bases not matched to a gene: 8. Germline V gene sequence: CDR1 MDHEN, CDR2 SYDVKM. The CDR3 is CAINSGTGGGYTF. CDR3 sequence (DNA): TGTGCCATAAACTCCGGGACAGGGGGCGGCTACACCTTC.

The chain has TRBV12-3 or TRBV12-4 and TRBJ2-1, with 8 nucleotides matching TRBD2. V trimming: 10 bases; J trimming: 2 bases; junction bases outside the gene matches: 10. This CDR3 has 15 residues. CDR3 in amino acids: CATSVTSGPYNEQFF. In DNA, the CDR3 is TGTGCCACCAGCGTTACTAGCGGTCCCTACAATGAGCAGTTCTTC.

Turning to this clone: Since a much larger clone is just one base distant, this may be a read error. The J gene is TRBJ1-5, the V gene TRBV20-1; 7 bases fit TRBD1. The CDR3 consists of 14 residues. V shed 6 bases, J shed 10 bases, and the junction held 15 bases outside the gene matches. CDR1 DFQATT and CDR2 SNEGSKA come from the germline V gene (reference sequence). CDR3 sequence: CSASKDREGHPQHF. DNA for the CDR3: TGCAGTGCAAGCAAAGACAGGGAAGGCCATCCCCAGCATTTT.

In this sample, this clone is medium-sized. The chain joins TRBV6-1 to TRBJ1-2; tentatively, D is TRBD1 (6 bases). CDR3 length: 12 amino acids. Germline V CDR1 and CDR2: MNHNS, SASEGT. V was shortened by 7 bases and J by 4 bases, with 10 bases between the two germline ends. The CDR3 here is CASTTGSYGYTF. CDR3 bases: TGTGCCAGCACTACAGGGAGCTATGGCTACACCTTC.

This clone was picked up many times. The chain joins TRBV30 to TRBJ2-6, with TRBD1 identical over 10 bases. With V trimmed by 3 bases and J by 3 bases, 11 bases remained unmatched. The CDR3 runs to 18 residues. Looked up from germline, CDR1 is GTSNPN and CDR2 is SVGIG (reference sequence). For the CDR3, the DNA is TGTGCCTGGAGCAACCGGGACAGGGGATTTGGTGGGGCCAACGTCCTGACTTTC. It yields the protein CAWSNRDRGFGGANVLTF. Using reference TRBV30 and TRBJ2-6 for the parts outside the CDR3, the full variable domain is SQTIHQWPATLVQPVGSPLSLECTVEGTSNPNLYWYRQAAGRGLQLLFYSVGIGQISSEVPQNLSASRPQDRQFILSSKKLLLSDSGFYLCAWSNRDRGFGGANVLTFGAGSRLTVL.

Note on this clone: A junction boundary mismatches the germline segment, possibly from a read error. Other DNA sequences in this specimen translate into the identical CDR3. The V call is TRBV6-2 or TRBV6-3, the J call TRBJ2-7, with no clear D. CDR1 and CDR2 (germline): MNHEY, SVGEGT. The CDR3 contains 14 residues. CDR3 nucleotide sequence: TGCGCCAGCAGTTACTCTTGGCAGTCCTACGAGCAGTACTTC. It is translated as CASSYSWQSYEQYF.

There are a few counts of this clone. J is TRBJ2-3 and V is TRBV12-3 or TRBV12-4, with D tentatively TRBD1 (6 bases). CDR3 length: 16 amino acids. V was cut by 6 bases and J by 2 bases, with 18 bases left in between. The CDR3 protein is CASSVVGQSFTDTQYF. CDR3 DNA sequence: TGTGCCAGCAGCGTAGTGGGACAATCCTTCACAGATACGCAGTATTTT.

The sample holds a few counts of this clone. One end of the junction does not line up with germline, which may come from a read error. The same CDR3 also results from other DNA sequences found in this sample. The V gene is TRBV2, the J gene TRBJ1-5, with TRBD1 identical over 10 bases. The CDR3 length is 15 residues. Per the germline V gene, CDR1 is SNHLY and CDR2 is FYNNEI. Written as DNA, the CDR3 is TGTGCCAGCAGGTCGGGGACAGGGGACAATCAGCCCCAACATTTT. Its translation: CASRSGTGDNQPQHF.

This chain links TRBV9 with TRBJ2-1; weak D call: TRBD2 (5 bases). There are 14 residues in the CDR3. Germline lookup yields CDR1 SGDLS and CDR2 YYNGEE. Trimming removed 1 base at V and 1 base at J, with 6 bases between. CDR3 residues: CASSVRGSYNEQFF. The CDR3 DNA reads TGTGCCAGCAGCGTACGGGGTTCCTACAATGAGCAGTTCTTC.

This clone was detected many times. The rearrangement links TRBV3-1 to TRBJ1-5; 7 nucleotides line up with TRBD1. There are 15 residues in the CDR3. The V gene's germline CDR1 is LGHDT and CDR2 YNNKEL (reference sequence). After removal of 1 base from V and 6 bases from J, the junction contained 6 bases not matched to a gene. The CDR3 nucleotides are TGTGCCAGCAGCCAAGGGACAGGAGCTGCTCAGCCCCAGCATTTT. Residues: CASSQGTGAAQPQHF. Together with reference TRBV3-1 and TRBJ1-5, the CDR3 gives the full variable domain: DTAVSQTPKYLVTQMGNDKSIKCEQNLGHDTMYWYKQDSKKFLKIMFSYNNKELIINETVPNRFSPKSPDKAHLNLHINSLELGDSAVYFCASSQGTGAAQPQHFGDGTRLSIL.

As concerns this clone: Compared with germline, one end of the junction differs, possibly owing to a read error. The chain links TRBV20-1 to TRBJ2-3; 8 bases fit TRBD2. Per germline, CDR1 DFQATT and CDR2 SNEGSKA (reference sequence). The CDR3 runs to 14 residues. CDR3 bases: TGCAGTGAGTTAGCGGGCGGGGGGCCAGATACGCAGTACTTT. Protein product: CSELAGGGPDTQYF.

This clone was detected ten times or more. This chain uses TRBV19 with TRBJ1-1; weak D call: TRBD1 (6 bases). The V gene's germline CDR1 is LNHDA and CDR2 SQIVND (reference sequence). CDR3 size: 17 residues. Trimming took 7 bases from V and 0 from J, leaving 21 bases between them. In nucleotides, the CDR3 is TGTGCCAGTAACAAAGGTGGCAGGGGCGATATGAACACTGAAGCTTTCTTT. It is translated as CASNKGGRGDMNTEAFF.

There are many counts of this clone. The rearrangement uses TRBV20-1 and TRBJ1-2, with no clear D. CDR3 length: 15 residues. The germline CDR1 and CDR2 sequences are DFQATT and SNEGSKA (reference sequence). Trimming cost V 5 bases and J 6 bases, with 22 bases left between them. CDR3 sequence reads: CSAPEGRGREDGYTF. As DNA, the CDR3 is TGCAGTGCTCCCGAAGGTAGAGGGCGAGAGGATGGCTACACCTTC.

The chain has TRBV19 and TRBJ1-1, with D perhaps matching TRBD1 (5 bases). Germline V lookup: CDR1 LNHDA, CDR2 SQIVND (reference sequence). The V and J ends lost 4 bases and 5 bases respectively, with 14 bases between them. The CDR3 sequence is 14 residues long. CDR3 nucleotides: TGTGCCAGTAGTAAGTCCGGAGGGGAAACTGAAGCTTTCTTT. It translates to CASSKSGGETEAFF.

The V gene is TRBV28, the J gene TRBJ1-5; D is ambiguous. CDR1 is MDHEN and CDR2 is SYDVKM in the germline V gene. The CDR3 sequence is 11 residues long. The V and J ends lost 2 bases and 9 bases respectively, with 5 bases between them. The CDR3 sequence: CASSLEGPQHF. CDR3 in DNA: TGTGCCAGCAGTTTAGAGGGGCCCCAGCATTTT.

DNA of the CDR3: TGTGCCAGCAGCCATCGGACAGGGGGTCAGCCCCAGCATTTT. This codes for CASSHRTGGQPQHF. V and J are TRBV3-1 and TRBJ1-5; 10 bases map to TRBD1. This CDR3 is 14 amino acids long. Looked up from germline, CDR1 is LGHDT and CDR2 is YNNKEL (reference sequence). Trimming at V came to 3 bases and at J to 6 bases, leaving 2 bases not matched to a gene.

The gene calls are TRBV28 and TRBJ1-6; D gene uncertain. From germline, CDR1 is MDHEN and CDR2 SYDVKM. The CDR3 sequence is 14 residues long. Between the trimmed V and J ends, which lost 7 bases and 5 bases, there was a span of 12 bases. The CDR3 DNA reads TGTGCCAGCAAGGCCAGCTTAAATAATTCACCCCTCCACTTT. Its protein is CASKASLNNSPLHF.

This clone was seen a handful of times. The rearrangement links TRBV10-1 to TRBJ2-7; 9 nucleotides match TRBD2. This CDR3 is 15 amino acids long. Per the germline V gene, CDR1 is WNHNN and CDR2 is SYGVQD (reference sequence). With 0 bases clipped from V and 6 bases from J, the junction kept 6 bases outside the gene matches. In DNA, the CDR3 is TGCGCCAGCAGTGAGTCGGGAGCGGGAGGATTCGAGCAGTACTTC. This gives the protein CASSESGAGGFEQYF.